This T cell receptor beta chain was captured in a study of blood T cell repertoires in COVID-19. Study at large: There were acute and convalescent COVID-19 samples, and they came from the United States, Italy and Spain. From T cells, B-cell-depleted T cells, or PBMCs came the material, which was cDNA or gDNA.

How the authors handled the data: For nucleated cells, counts were estimated from reference gene primer amplification. The assay was immunoSEQ multiplex PCR, and TCRdb's table has in-frame clones only and misses some. V and J calls and clone size are as listed in that table; D and trimming were resolved from the DNA. The table has some 260,000 clones, 70% to 90% seen once. From germline, CDR1 is SGHTA and CDR2 FQGNSA. V lost 5 bases, J lost 4 bases, and 6 bases stayed unmatched. The CDR3 has 14 residues. V usage is TRBV7-2 and J usage is TRBJ1-2; 8 bases align to TRBD1. The sequence derives from a woman under 40 with COVID-19, enrolled during active disease. The specimen was peripheral blood. The CDR3 loop reads CASSPTTGGYGYTF. In DNA, the CDR3 is TGTGCCAGCAGCCCCACAACAGGGGGCTATGGCTACACCTTC.